These T cell receptor beta chains were read from a single sample in a study of T cells after yellow fever vaccination. TCRdb analysed the 5' RACE reads with MiXCR anew, one entry per CDR3 protein. The table lists approximately 550,000 distinct CDR3 sequences, roughly 21% of them singletons. The sequences come from PBMCs, collected 15 days after the yellow fever booster vaccination. These receptors all come from a man aged 30 to 39 who received the YFV17D yellow fever vaccine. Each CDR3 is given with its conserved first and last residue. A D gene is named only where the DNA matches it firmly.

V gene,D gene,J gene,CDR3 protein
TRBV10-3,-,TRBJ2-5,CAISTFSGGPETQYF
TRBV3-1,TRBD2,TRBJ2-3,CASSLRGGRATDTQYF
TRBV14,TRBD2,TRBJ2-2,CASSQVAGAGELFF
TRBV7-2,-,TRBJ2-7,CASSLVLRREFHEQYF
TRBV18,TRBD2,TRBJ2-2,CASSPGTTFSGELFF
TRBV6-5,-,TRBJ2-7,CASRQHNSYEQYF
TRBV4-3,-,TRBJ2-7,CASSQETRSEQYF
TRBV27,-,TRBJ1-2,CASSWAGGYGYTF
TRBV5-1,TRBD2,TRBJ2-5,CASSSGLAGTKETQYF
TRBV7-2,-,TRBJ2-2,CASSPRQTHTGELFF
TRBV18,-,TRBJ1-5,CASSPAHRDQPQHF
TRBV29-1,TRBD2,TRBJ2-3,CSVVWREAGTDTQYF
TRBV27,-,TRBJ2-7,CASSLEGNPYEQYF
TRBV6-4,-,TRBJ2-1,CASSDSGDNEQFF
TRBV7-6,-,TRBJ2-3,CASSSTVSTDTQYF
TRBV7-9,-,TRBJ2-5,CASSPAGRYQETQYF
TRBV5-1,-,TRBJ2-6,CASSLEGRSGANVLTF
TRBV18,-,TRBJ2-7,CASSPKLLYEQYF
TRBV7-9,TRBD2,TRBJ2-1,CASSRASGNEQFF
TRBV4-2,-,TRBJ2-5,CASSRVDSAETQYF
TRBV14,-,TRBJ1-1,CASSRGPLNTEAFF
TRBV29-1,-,TRBJ1-5,CSVGADSSNQPQHF
TRBV2,-,TRBJ2-7,CASSAQGDEQYF
TRBV18,-,TRBJ2-7,CASSPGKGREQYF
TRBV29-1,-,TRBJ2-1,CSVVGAEQFF
TRBV10-3,TRBD1,TRBJ2-7,CASHPGQSYEQYF
TRBV5-1,-,TRBJ2-7,CASSQENSYEQYF
TRBV9,TRBD1,TRBJ2-7,CASSVVGTGGDEQYF
TRBV7-2,-,TRBJ2-1,CASSLARYEQFF
TRBV10-3,-,TRBJ2-4,CAISESARGKNIQYF
TRBV6-5,-,TRBJ2-6,CASSYTGGANVLTF
TRBV6-1,TRBD2,TRBJ2-7,CASRHQRGSSYEQYF
TRBV12-3/TRBV12-4,TRBD2,TRBJ2-1,CASSLGGGRVYNEQFF
TRBV19,-,TRBJ2-1,CASSHRPGSGTSYNEQFF
TRBV7-2,-,TRBJ1-1,CASSLLTRTTEAFF
TRBV11-2,-,TRBJ2-2,CASSPLDYGTGELFF
TRBV20-1,TRBD2,TRBJ2-5,CSASVGLAETQYF
TRBV20-1,-,TRBJ2-3,CSANMYTDTQYF
TRBV5-1,TRBD2,TRBJ2-1,CASSKRPLAGIVNEQFF
TRBV6-2/TRBV6-3,-,TRBJ2-1,CASSWGYYNEQFF
TRBV5-1,TRBD2,TRBJ2-1,CASRPTSGLNYNEQFF
TRBV12-3/TRBV12-4,-,TRBJ1-1,CASSFHGKNTEAFF
TRBV5-6,-,TRBJ2-7,CASSLDEGTEQYF
TRBV7-2,TRBD2,TRBJ2-2,CASSPGGNTGELFF